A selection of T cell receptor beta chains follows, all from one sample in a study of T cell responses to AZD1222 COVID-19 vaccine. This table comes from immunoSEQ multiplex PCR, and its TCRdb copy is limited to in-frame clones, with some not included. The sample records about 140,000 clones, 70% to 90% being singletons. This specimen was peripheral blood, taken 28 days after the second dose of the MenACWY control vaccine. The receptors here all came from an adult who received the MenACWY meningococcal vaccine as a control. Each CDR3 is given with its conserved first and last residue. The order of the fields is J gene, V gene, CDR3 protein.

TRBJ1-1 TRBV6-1 CASSETRGLTEAFF
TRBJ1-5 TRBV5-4 CASSSDPSNQPQHF
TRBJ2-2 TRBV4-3 CASSQDRLGGTGELFF
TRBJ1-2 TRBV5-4 CASSPSPGGEANYGYTF
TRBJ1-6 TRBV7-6 CASSLALRESSYNSPLHF
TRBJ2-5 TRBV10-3 CAIRTGTGVGTQYF
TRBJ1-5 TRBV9 CASSPRGSNQPQHF
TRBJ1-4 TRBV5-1 CASSFGTGGYGEKLFF
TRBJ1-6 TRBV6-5 CASREGGINSPLHF
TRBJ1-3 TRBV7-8 CASSLERGMGNTIYF